Following are 9 T cell receptor beta chains from one sample sequenced in a study of OX40 agonist ivuxolimab in advanced cancers. Only in-frame clones appear in the TCRdb table, and some are missing; sequencing was by immunoSEQ multiplex PCR. The sample has 57,000 or so clones; about 86% are singletons. The starting material was CD4+ or CD8+ T cells sorted from blood, obtained in a trial of the OX40 agonist ivuxolimab. The origin of the receptors is an adult with an advanced solid tumor such as melanoma, head and neck, liver or kidney cancer.

V gene TRBV5-1 combines with J gene TRBJ2-3; 9 bases line up with TRBD2. This CDR3 is built from 15 residues. V lost 2 bases and J lost 2; bases outside the gene matches: 3. Germline lookup yields CDR1 SGHRS and CDR2 YFSETQ. Here the CDR3 DNA reads TGCGCCAGCAGCTTAAAGCGGGGGGCCACAGATACGCAGTATTTT. This gives the protein CASSLKRGATDTQYF.

The chain carries TRBV4-1 and TRBJ2-1; 12 nucleotides agree with TRBD1. CDR3 length equals 19 residues. Germline lookup yields CDR1 MGHRA and CDR2 YSYEKL. J was trimmed by 8 bases and V by 4 bases; bases with no gene match: 18. This chain's CDR3 is CASSRGQGARVAAGDEQFF. The CDR3 nucleotides read TGCGCCAGCAGCCGGGGACAGGGGGCTCGGGTCGCGGCGGGCGATGAGCAGTTCTTC.

The rearrangement uses TRBV9 and TRBJ1-1; 7 bases are a match to TRBD1. J was trimmed by 5 bases and V by 0 bases; bases with no gene match: 7. This CDR3 is 15 amino acids long. Germline V lookup: CDR1 SGDLS, CDR2 YYNGEE. The DNA for the CDR3 is TGTGCCAGCAGCGTAGAGGAGACAGGGAGGACTGAAGCTTTCTTT. Translating gives CASSVEETGRTEAFF.

V usage is TRBV5-5 and J usage is TRBJ1-1; TRBD1 aligns across 7 bases. This CDR3 region has 12 residues. Losses at the gene ends were 4 bases for V and 5 bases for J; bases not matched to a gene: 2. Looked up from germline, CDR1 is SGHKS and CDR2 is YYEKEE (reference sequence). CDR3 bases: TGTGCCAGCAGCCAGGGACAGACTGAAGCTTTCTTT. Translated: CASSQGQTEAFF.

The J gene is TRBJ1-3, the V gene TRBV4-1, with no clear D. CDR3 length: 15 amino acids. From germline, CDR1 is MGHRA and CDR2 YSYEKL. Deletions cut 1 base from V and 1 base from J, with 8 bases between. This chain's CDR3 is CASSQAGRSGNTIYF. CDR3 coding DNA: TGCGCCAGCAGCCAAGCAGGCAGGTCTGGAAACACCATATATTTT.

The chain joins TRBV14 to TRBJ2-3; D unresolved. The germline gives CDR1 SGHDN, CDR2 FVKESK. The V gene lost 4 bases and the J gene lost 12 bases, with 17 bases spanning the gap. The length of the CDR3 is 13 residues. The CDR3 nucleotides read TGTGCCAGCAGCCCCACTTTAGCCATTCCCCAGTATTTT. This sequence encodes CASSPTLAIPQYF.

The chain couples TRBV5-1 to TRBJ1-3, with 7 bases identical to TRBD1. Germline V CDR1 and CDR2: SGHRS, YFSETQ. The CDR3 consists of 15 residues. Trimming removed 4 bases from V and 2 bases from J; junction bases left unmatched: 6. CDR3 sequence reads: CASSPAGGTGNTIYF. The CDR3 nucleotides are TGCGCCAGCAGCCCCGCAGGGGGTACTGGAAACACCATATATTTT.

The chain couples TRBV18 to TRBJ1-3; D perhaps matches TRBD1 (5 bases). With 3 bases removed from V and 0 bases from J, the gap between germline ends came to 18 bases. From germline, CDR1 is KGHSH and CDR2 LQKENI. The CDR3 runs to 18 residues. The CDR3 here is CASSPTPRGLSSGNTIYF. DNA for the CDR3: TGTGCCAGCTCACCTACGCCACGGGGCCTTAGCTCTGGAAACACCATATATTTT.

This clone was detected only a few times. The rearrangement links TRBV4-2 to TRBJ1-3, with D possibly matching TRBD1 (6 bases). The CDR3 covers 16 residues. The ends were cut back, 4 bases at V and 4 bases at J, with 17 bases in the middle. Germline V gene sequence: CDR1 LGHNA, CDR2 YNFKEQ. This CDR3 is CASSPSTGTGGNTIYF. DNA for the CDR3: TGTGCCAGCAGCCCATCCACGGGAACAGGGGGAAACACCATATATTTT.